This paragraph covers one T cell receptor beta chain sequence. Trimming removed 5 bases from V and 0 bases from J, with 13 bases in between. This CDR3 is built from 15 residues. The germline gives CDR1 LNHDA, CDR2 SQIVND (reference sequence). The sample originates from a study of OX40 agonist ivuxolimab in advanced cancers. Some clones are missing from TCRdb's copy, which holds only in-frame ones; the method was immunoSEQ multiplex PCR. Of about 82,000 clones in the sample, approximately 85% were seen once. The TCR sequence derives from an adult with an advanced solid tumor such as melanoma, head and neck, liver or kidney cancer. The V gene is TRBV19, the J gene TRBJ1-2; no definite D call. Sequencing used CD4+ or CD8+ T cells sorted from blood, obtained in a trial of the OX40 agonist ivuxolimab. The CDR3 coding sequence is TGTGCCAGTAGTCAACAGAACCTAGCTAACTATGGCTACACCTTC. Its translation is CASSQQNLANYGYTF.